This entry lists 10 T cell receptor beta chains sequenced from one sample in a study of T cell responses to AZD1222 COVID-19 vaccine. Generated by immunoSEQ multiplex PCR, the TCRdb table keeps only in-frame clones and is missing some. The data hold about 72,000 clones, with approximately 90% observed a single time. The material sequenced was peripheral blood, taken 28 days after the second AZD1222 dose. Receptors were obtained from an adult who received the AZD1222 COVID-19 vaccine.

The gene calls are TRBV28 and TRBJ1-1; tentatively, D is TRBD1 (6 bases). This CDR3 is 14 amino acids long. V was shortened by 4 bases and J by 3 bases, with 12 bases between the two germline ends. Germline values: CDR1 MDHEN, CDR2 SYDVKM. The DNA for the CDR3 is TGTGCCAGCAGTTCCCTCAGGGGACACACTGAAGCTTTCTTT. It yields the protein CASSSLRGHTEAFF.

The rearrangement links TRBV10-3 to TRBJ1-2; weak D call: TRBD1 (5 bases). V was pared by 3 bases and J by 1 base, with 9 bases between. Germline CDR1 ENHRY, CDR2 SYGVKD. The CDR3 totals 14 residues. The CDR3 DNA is TGTGCCATCAGTGAAGCAGGGTTTAACTATGGCTACACCTTC. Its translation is CAISEAGFNYGYTF.

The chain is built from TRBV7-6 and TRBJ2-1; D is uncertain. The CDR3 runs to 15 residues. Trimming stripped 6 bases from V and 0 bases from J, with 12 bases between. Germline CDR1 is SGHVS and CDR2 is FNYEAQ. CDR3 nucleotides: TGTGCCAGCAGTTTGGACGGTAGCTCCTACAATGAGCAGTTCTTC. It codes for CASSLDGSSYNEQFF.

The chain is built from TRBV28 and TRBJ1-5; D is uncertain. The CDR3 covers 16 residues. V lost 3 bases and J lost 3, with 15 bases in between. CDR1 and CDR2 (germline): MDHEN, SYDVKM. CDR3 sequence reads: CASSLAGPTYNQPQHF. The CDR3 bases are TGTGCCAGCAGTTTGGCTGGTCCGACTTACAATCAGCCCCAGCATTTT.

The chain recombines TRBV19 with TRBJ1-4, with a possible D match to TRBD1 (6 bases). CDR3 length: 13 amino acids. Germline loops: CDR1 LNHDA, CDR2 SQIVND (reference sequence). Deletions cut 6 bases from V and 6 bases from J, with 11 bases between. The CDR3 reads CASSPWTDEKLFF. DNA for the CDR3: TGTGCCAGTAGCCCCTGGACAGATGAAAAACTGTTTTTT.

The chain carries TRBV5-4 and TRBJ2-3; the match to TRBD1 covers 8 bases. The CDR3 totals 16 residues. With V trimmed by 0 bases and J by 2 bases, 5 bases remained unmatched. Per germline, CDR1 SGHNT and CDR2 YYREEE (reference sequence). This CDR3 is CASSLGTGLNTDTQYF. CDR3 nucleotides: TGTGCCAGCAGCTTGGGGACAGGGTTGAACACAGATACGCAGTATTTT. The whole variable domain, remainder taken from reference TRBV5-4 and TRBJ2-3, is ETGVTQSPTHLIKTRGQQVTLRCSSQSGHNTVSWYQQALGQGPQFIFQYYREEENGRGNFPPRFSGLQFPNYSSELNVNALELDDSALYLCASSLGTGLNTDTQYFGPGTRLTVL.

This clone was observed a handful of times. The chain's CDR3 is CATSRGTSGSMAYEQYF. For the CDR3, the DNA is TGTGCCACCAGCAGAGGGACTAGCGGGAGTATGGCGTACGAGCAGTACTTC. This rearrangement joins TRBV15 to TRBJ2-7; 13 bases are a match to TRBD2. Germline V gives CDR1 LNHNV, CDR2 YYDKDF (reference sequence). This CDR3 has 17 residues. Trimming took 1 base from V and 4 from J; bases not matched to a gene: 7.

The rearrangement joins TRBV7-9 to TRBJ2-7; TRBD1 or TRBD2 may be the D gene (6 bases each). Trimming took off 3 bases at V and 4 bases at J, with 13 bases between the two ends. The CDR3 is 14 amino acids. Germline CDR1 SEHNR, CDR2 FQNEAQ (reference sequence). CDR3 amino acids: CASSLYREAYEQYF. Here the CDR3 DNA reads TGTGCCAGCAGCTTGTACAGGGAGGCATACGAGCAGTACTTC.

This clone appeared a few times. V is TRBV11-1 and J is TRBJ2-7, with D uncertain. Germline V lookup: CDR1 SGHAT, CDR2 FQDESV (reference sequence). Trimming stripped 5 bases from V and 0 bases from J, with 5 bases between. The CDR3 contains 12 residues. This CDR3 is CASSRNSYEQYF. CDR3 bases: TGTGCCAGCAGCCGAAACTCCTACGAGCAGTACTTC.

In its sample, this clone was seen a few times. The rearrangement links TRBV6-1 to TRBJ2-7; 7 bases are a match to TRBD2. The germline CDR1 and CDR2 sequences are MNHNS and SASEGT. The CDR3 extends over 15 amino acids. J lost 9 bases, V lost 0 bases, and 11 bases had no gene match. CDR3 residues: CASSEAGGPLGVQYF. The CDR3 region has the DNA TGTGCCAGCAGTGAAGCGGGAGGGCCCTTGGGGGTGCAGTACTTC.